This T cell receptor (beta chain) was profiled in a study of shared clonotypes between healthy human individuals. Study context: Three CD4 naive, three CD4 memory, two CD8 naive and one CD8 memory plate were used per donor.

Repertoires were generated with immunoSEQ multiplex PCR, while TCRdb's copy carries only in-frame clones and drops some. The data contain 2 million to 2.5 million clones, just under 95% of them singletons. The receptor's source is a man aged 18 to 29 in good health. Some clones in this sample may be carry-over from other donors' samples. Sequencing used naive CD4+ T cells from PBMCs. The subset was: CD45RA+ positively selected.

Written as DNA, the CDR3 is TGTGCCAGCAGCTTCGGGACTAGCGGGAGTAAAGATACGCAGTATTTT. It translates to CASSFGTSGSKDTQYF. The rearrangement links TRBV7-9 to TRBJ2-3, with TRBD2 identical over 14 bases. V trimming: 3 bases; J trimming: 5 bases; junction bases outside the gene matches: 4. Per the germline V gene, CDR1 is SEHNR and CDR2 is FQNEAQ (reference sequence). This CDR3 is 16 amino acids long.